A selection of T cell receptor beta chains follows, all from one sample in a study of T cells after yellow fever vaccination. TCRdb analysed the 5' RACE reads with MiXCR anew, one entry per CDR3 protein. The sample contains 130,000 or so distinct CDR3 sequences, about 15% of which appear only once. The sample in question was CD8+ T cells sorted from PBMCs, obtained 5 days after the yellow fever booster vaccination. These receptors all stem from a man in his late teens or twenties who received the YFV17D yellow fever vaccine. Each CDR3 is given with its conserved first and last residue. D genes are given only for firm matches. Only some rows state a clone size, as once, few, many or a class for expanded clones.

CDR3nt: TGCGCCAGCAGCCAAGACGGGGGCGAGACGTCCTACAATGAGCAGTTCTTC
CDR3aa: CASSQDGGETSYNEQFF
d_gene: .
j_gene: TRBJ2-1
v_gene: TRBV4-3
len: 17
abundance: .

CDR3nt: TGTGCCAGCAGCCTAGGACACCATGAGCAGTTCTTC
CDR3aa: CASSLGHHEQFF
d_gene: .
j_gene: TRBJ2-1
v_gene: TRBV7-9
len: 12
abundance: few

CDR3nt: TGTGCCAGCAACGAGCCCCTCCCCGGCACAGATACGCAGTATTTT
CDR3aa: CASNEPLPGTDTQYF
d_gene: .
j_gene: TRBJ2-3
v_gene: TRBV6-1
len: 15
abundance: few

CDR3nt: TGTGCCACCAGCAAGGCAATCACAGATACGCAGTATTTT
CDR3aa: CATSKAITDTQYF
d_gene: .
j_gene: TRBJ2-3
v_gene: TRBV15
len: 13
abundance: .

CDR3nt: TGTGCCAGCAGTTACTCCCCCGACAGGGGGCGAGTCGGTGAGCAGTTCTTC
CDR3aa: CASSYSPDRGRVGEQFF
d_gene: TRBD1
j_gene: TRBJ2-1
v_gene: TRBV6-2/TRBV6-3
len: 17
abundance: .

CDR3nt: TGTGCCAGCAGCCATACAGTAAGGACCACAGATACGCAGTATTTT
CDR3aa: CASSHTVRTTDTQYF
d_gene: .
j_gene: TRBJ2-3
v_gene: TRBV27
len: 15
abundance: .

CDR3nt: TGTGCCAGCACGCAGGGAATTGAGCAGTTCTTC
CDR3aa: CASTQGIEQFF
d_gene: .
j_gene: TRBJ2-1
v_gene: TRBV6-1
len: 11
abundance: few

CDR3nt: TGTGCCACTACGGGGGGGCGGGGCAATCAGCCCCAGCATTTT
CDR3aa: CATTGGRGNQPQHF
d_gene: .
j_gene: TRBJ1-5
v_gene: TRBV19
len: 14
abundance: .

CDR3nt: TGTGCCAGTGGAGGGAGGGGATTGAGTACGCAGTATTTT
CDR3aa: CASGGRGLSTQYF
d_gene: TRBD2
j_gene: TRBJ2-3
v_gene: TRBV11-2
len: 13
abundance: .

CDR3nt: TGTGCCAGCAGCTTAACGTTGCTCAGCGGCACCGGGGAGCTGTTTTTT
CDR3aa: CASSLTLLSGTGELFF
d_gene: .
j_gene: TRBJ2-2
v_gene: TRBV7-3
len: 16
abundance: few

CDR3nt: TGTGCCAGCAGCGCGGGGGGGGACACTGAAGCTTTCTTT
CDR3aa: CASSAGGDTEAFF
d_gene: .
j_gene: TRBJ1-1
v_gene: TRBV5-6
len: 13
abundance: .

CDR3nt: TGCGCCAGCAGCCAAGTCCACAAGACGGGACTAGTTACGCAGTATTTT
CDR3aa: CASSQVHKTGLVTQYF
d_gene: TRBD2
j_gene: TRBJ2-3
v_gene: TRBV4-1
len: 16
abundance: .

CDR3nt: TGCGCCAGCAGCTCCGGAGGGGGTTTTACTGAAGCTTTCTTT
CDR3aa: CASSSGGGFTEAFF
d_gene: .
j_gene: TRBJ1-1
v_gene: TRBV4-1
len: 14
abundance: few

CDR3nt: TGTGCCACCCGATGGACAGGTCCCGAGTATGCCAACGTCCTGACTTTC
CDR3aa: CATRWTGPEYANVLTF
d_gene: TRBD1
j_gene: TRBJ2-6
v_gene: TRBV2
len: 16
abundance: few

CDR3nt: TGTGCCAGCAGCTTGGACAGTCTACAGCCCCAGCATTTT
CDR3aa: CASSLDSLQPQHF
d_gene: .
j_gene: TRBJ1-5
v_gene: TRBV7-9
len: 13
abundance: .

CDR3nt: TGTGCCAGCAGCCTCATCCAGGGTCCGGGGTATGGCTACACCTTC
CDR3aa: CASSLIQGPGYGYTF
d_gene: .
j_gene: TRBJ1-2
v_gene: TRBV14
len: 15
abundance: .

CDR3nt: TGTGCCAGCAGCTTAGGGACAGGGGCCACAGATACGCAGTATTTT
CDR3aa: CASSLGTGATDTQYF
d_gene: TRBD1
j_gene: TRBJ2-3
v_gene: TRBV7-9
len: 15
abundance: few

CDR3nt: TGCGCCAGCAGTCCTGGACAGGTGGACATGAACACTGAAGCTTTCTTT
CDR3aa: CASSPGQVDMNTEAFF
d_gene: TRBD1
j_gene: TRBJ1-1
v_gene: TRBV5-1
len: 16
abundance: .

CDR3nt: TGCGCCAGCAGCCAAGAATGGGGTAGCGGGGTCACAGATACGCAGTATTTT
CDR3aa: CASSQEWGSGVTDTQYF
d_gene: TRBD2
j_gene: TRBJ2-3
v_gene: TRBV4-3
len: 17
abundance: few

CDR3nt: TGTGCCAGCAGCTTCCAAGGGGTTAACTATGGCTACACCTTC
CDR3aa: CASSFQGVNYGYTF
d_gene: .
j_gene: TRBJ1-2
v_gene: TRBV5-6
len: 14
abundance: few

CDR3nt: TGCGCCAGCAGCCAAGATAAGGGCTACGAGCAGTACTTC
CDR3aa: CASSQDKGYEQYF
d_gene: .
j_gene: TRBJ2-7
v_gene: TRBV4-3
len: 13
abundance: few

CDR3nt: TGTGCCAGCAGTAGCCCCGGGACAGGGGTGATTTCCACTGAAGCTTTCTTT
CDR3aa: CASSSPGTGVISTEAFF
d_gene: TRBD1
j_gene: TRBJ1-1
v_gene: TRBV6-2/TRBV6-3
len: 17
abundance: .

CDR3nt: TGTGCCAGCAGTTACGTGGAGAGCAATGAGCAGTTCTTC
CDR3aa: CASSYVESNEQFF
d_gene: .
j_gene: TRBJ2-1
v_gene: TRBV6-5
len: 13
abundance: .

CDR3nt: TGCAGTGCTAGAGATAGGGACAGGTTACCTGAGCAGTTCTTC
CDR3aa: CSARDRDRLPEQFF
d_gene: TRBD1
j_gene: TRBJ2-1
v_gene: TRBV20-1
len: 14
abundance: .

CDR3nt: TGTGCCAGCAGTATGGGACAGCCCCTTGAGGCTTTCTTT
CDR3aa: CASSMGQPLEAFF
d_gene: TRBD1
j_gene: TRBJ1-1
v_gene: TRBV12-3/TRBV12-4
len: 13
abundance: .

CDR3nt: TGTGCCAGCAGCTTGACGGGGCGGGACAATGAGCAGTTCTTC
CDR3aa: CASSLTGRDNEQFF
d_gene: .
j_gene: TRBJ2-1
v_gene: TRBV7-2
len: 14
abundance: .

CDR3nt: TGTGCCATCAGTCGCGGGACTAGCGGGGCCTACGAGCAGTACTTC
CDR3aa: CAISRGTSGAYEQYF
d_gene: TRBD2
j_gene: TRBJ2-7
v_gene: TRBV10-3
len: 15
abundance: few

CDR3nt: TGTGCCAGCACCCGCTTCGGGGAACCCTACGAGCAGTACTTC
CDR3aa: CASTRFGEPYEQYF
d_gene: .
j_gene: TRBJ2-7
v_gene: TRBV2
len: 14
abundance: few

CDR3nt: TGTGCCAGCAGCCACGCTAGTTCTAGCACAGATACGCAGTATTTT
CDR3aa: CASSHASSSTDTQYF
d_gene: .
j_gene: TRBJ2-3
v_gene: TRBV3-1
len: 15
abundance: .

CDR3nt: TGTGCCAGCAGTGCCGGGGGCACCGGGGAGCTGTTTTTT
CDR3aa: CASSAGGTGELFF
d_gene: .
j_gene: TRBJ2-2
v_gene: TRBV25-1
len: 13
abundance: few

CDR3nt: TGTGCCAGCAGCCCGAGACAGGGGATGAACACTGAAGCTTTCTTT
CDR3aa: CASSPRQGMNTEAFF
d_gene: TRBD1
j_gene: TRBJ1-1
v_gene: TRBV7-3
len: 15
abundance: .

CDR3nt: TGTGCCAGCAGGAGGACGGAATATAGCAATCAGCCCCAGCATTTT
CDR3aa: CASRRTEYSNQPQHF
d_gene: .
j_gene: TRBJ1-5
v_gene: TRBV6-5
len: 15
abundance: few

CDR3nt: TGCGCCAGCAGCTCGGGACAGGGGTCCTACGAGCAGTACTTC
CDR3aa: CASSSGQGSYEQYF
d_gene: TRBD1
j_gene: TRBJ2-7
v_gene: TRBV5-1
len: 14
abundance: .

CDR3nt: TGTGCCAGCAGCCGGAGGCAAGGCTACAATGAGCAGTTCTTC
CDR3aa: CASSRRQGYNEQFF
d_gene: .
j_gene: TRBJ2-1
v_gene: TRBV12-3/TRBV12-4
len: 14
abundance: .

CDR3nt: TGTGCCAGCAGTTTTGATATTCTTTTGTCGGACCCCACAGATACGCAGTATTTT
CDR3aa: CASSFDILLSDPTDTQYF
d_gene: .
j_gene: TRBJ2-3
v_gene: TRBV12-3/TRBV12-4
len: 18
abundance: few

CDR3nt: TGTGCCAGCAGGAATCCGGGACAGCCCACCGGGGAGCTGTTTTTT
CDR3aa: CASRNPGQPTGELFF
d_gene: TRBD1
j_gene: TRBJ2-2
v_gene: TRBV7-2
len: 15
abundance: .

CDR3nt: TGCGCCAGCAGCCAAGTTCGCGTATTGGGCAATGAGCAGTTCTTC
CDR3aa: CASSQVRVLGNEQFF
d_gene: .
j_gene: TRBJ2-1
v_gene: TRBV4-3
len: 15
abundance: .

CDR3nt: TGTGCCAGTAGTATTGGGGAATTCGATGAGCAGTTCTTC
CDR3aa: CASSIGEFDEQFF
d_gene: .
j_gene: TRBJ2-1
v_gene: TRBV19
len: 13
abundance: few

CDR3nt: TGTGCCAGCAGCCAAGTGGCCCGCACAACTAATGAAAAACTGTTTTTT
CDR3aa: CASSQVARTTNEKLFF
d_gene: .
j_gene: TRBJ1-4
v_gene: TRBV3-2
len: 16
abundance: few

CDR3nt: TGCGCCAGCAGCCAAGCCAGGGACGGTTTTCAGCCCCAGCATTTT
CDR3aa: CASSQARDGFQPQHF
d_gene: .
j_gene: TRBJ1-5
v_gene: TRBV4-3
len: 15
abundance: .

CDR3nt: TGTGCCAGCAGTTTACTCACAGGGGTGGAAGCTTTCTTT
CDR3aa: CASSLLTGVEAFF
d_gene: TRBD1
j_gene: TRBJ1-1
v_gene: TRBV27
len: 13
abundance: .

CDR3nt: TGCGCCAGCAGCCAAGGCGACTATTCCTACGAGCAGTACTTC
CDR3aa: CASSQGDYSYEQYF
d_gene: .
j_gene: TRBJ2-7
v_gene: TRBV4-1
len: 14
abundance: few

CDR3nt: TGTGCCAGCAGCCCCGCGCGGACGGTGTGGGGCTACACCTTC
CDR3aa: CASSPARTVWGYTF
d_gene: .
j_gene: TRBJ1-2
v_gene: TRBV6-5
len: 14
abundance: .

CDR3nt: TGTGCCAGCAGTTGGGAAGGGGCATCGACGCCAGGGGAGACCCAGTACTTC
CDR3aa: CASSWEGASTPGETQYF
d_gene: .
j_gene: TRBJ2-5
v_gene: TRBV12-3/TRBV12-4
len: 17
abundance: .

CDR3nt: TGTGCCAGCAGCTCCAGGGAAAGCACAGATACGCAGTATTTT
CDR3aa: CASSSRESTDTQYF
d_gene: .
j_gene: TRBJ2-3
v_gene: TRBV5-6
len: 14
abundance: few

CDR3nt: TGTGCCAGCAGCTTAACAAACACAAACACTGAAGCTTTCTTT
CDR3aa: CASSLTNTNTEAFF
d_gene: .
j_gene: TRBJ1-1
v_gene: TRBV7-9
len: 14
abundance: .

CDR3nt: TGTGCCAGCAGCCCGAGGGAGGGAGAGGTGACCGGGGAGCTGTTTTTT
CDR3aa: CASSPREGEVTGELFF
d_gene: TRBD2
j_gene: TRBJ2-2
v_gene: TRBV9
len: 16
abundance: few

CDR3nt: TGTGCCAGCAGTGAAAGTGCGGGTGGCGAGCAGTTCTTC
CDR3aa: CASSESAGGEQFF
d_gene: .
j_gene: TRBJ2-1
v_gene: TRBV6-1
len: 13
abundance: .

CDR3nt: TGTGCCAGCAGCTTATTAACTGAAGCTTTCTTT
CDR3aa: CASSLLTEAFF
d_gene: .
j_gene: TRBJ1-1
v_gene: TRBV7-2
len: 11
abundance: many

CDR3nt: TGTGCCAGCAGCTTAGCGCTTGGGGACAGGGCTAGCACAGATACGCAGTATTTT
CDR3aa: CASSLALGDRASTDTQYF
d_gene: TRBD1
j_gene: TRBJ2-3
v_gene: TRBV7-9
len: 18
abundance: .

CDR3nt: TGTGCCAGCAGCTTAACCGAACATCATCCCCAGCATTTT
CDR3aa: CASSLTEHHPQHF
d_gene: .
j_gene: TRBJ1-5
v_gene: TRBV21-1
len: 13
abundance: few

CDR3nt: TGTGCCAGCAGCGCCACGACAGGTGGGAACACTGAAGCTTTCTTT
CDR3aa: CASSATTGGNTEAFF
d_gene: .
j_gene: TRBJ1-1
v_gene: TRBV7-9
len: 15
abundance: .

CDR3nt: TGTGCCAGCAGCTTCGGCGGGGGGCCCCCCGACCAGTACTTC
CDR3aa: CASSFGGGPPDQYF
d_gene: TRBD2
j_gene: TRBJ2-5
v_gene: TRBV5-4
len: 14
abundance: few